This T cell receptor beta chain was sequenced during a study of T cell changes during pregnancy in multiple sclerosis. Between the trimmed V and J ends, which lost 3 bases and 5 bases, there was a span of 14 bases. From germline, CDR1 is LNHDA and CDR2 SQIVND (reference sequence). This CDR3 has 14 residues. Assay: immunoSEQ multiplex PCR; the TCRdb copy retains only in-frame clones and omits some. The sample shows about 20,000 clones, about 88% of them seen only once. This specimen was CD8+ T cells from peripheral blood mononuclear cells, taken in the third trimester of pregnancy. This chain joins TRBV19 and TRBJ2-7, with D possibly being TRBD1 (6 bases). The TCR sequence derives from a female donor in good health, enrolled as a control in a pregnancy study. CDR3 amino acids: CASSMAGANDEQYF. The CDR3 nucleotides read TGTGCCAGTAGTATGGCAGGGGCTAATGACGAGCAGTACTTC.